This T cell receptor beta chain stems from a study of regulatory T cells in long-lasting Graves disease (dated by TCRdb to about 2021). Study-wide context: In the newly diagnosed Graves' disease group, patients had been taking antithyroid drugs for less than 3 months. The study was registered as a clinical trial and conducted in China. A total of approximately 35 samples were covered by TCR sequencing, comprising about 13 persistent and around 20 newly diagnosed Graves' disease patients. Persistent Graves' disease patients were compared with newly diagnosed Graves' disease patients by peripheral blood TCR sequencing and RNA sequencing.

On the study overall, not on this receptor specifically: Because the primary lesion, thyroid tissue, could not be accessed, the study looked at peripheral blood alone. Persistent disease showed preferential use of TRBV28, TRBJ1-2 and TRBJ2-5, whereas newly diagnosed disease favored TRBV20-1 and TRBJ2-1. A larger number of public clonotypes was shared among persistent patients (under 3,000) than among newly diagnosed patients (around 890). As a limitation, the authors acknowledged that the small sample size may reduce accuracy. Sequencing and analysis were restricted to the TCR beta chain. Lower TCR Shannon entropy and fewer highly expanded clones were observed in persistent Graves' disease patients than in newly diagnosed patients, which suggested clonal expansion.

Via the germline V gene, CDR1 is MGHRA and CDR2 YSYEKL. Trimming takes 4 bases from V and 4 bases from J, and the germline ends sit 17 bases apart. Its CDR3 holds 16 amino acids, cysteine through phenylalanine. Only CDR3 DNA is held: 48 bases, read in frame from base 1. Library generation was performed with multiplex PCR. Sequencing took place on an Illumina HiSeq 4000. To build TCR beta libraries, CDR3 regions were amplified by Arm-PCR using iRepertoire HTBI primers. Gel purification was performed on PCR products prior to sequencing. On the authors' methods: Gene usage analysis of CDR3 amino acid clonotypes used the approximately 62 TRBV and around 14 TRBJ segments found across samples. COPE and FqMerger were used to merge the filtered high-quality paired reads into contigs. BLAST was used to align contigs to IMGT TRBV, TRBD and TRBJ reference genes, and CDR3 was defined according to IMGT. Any clonotype with a frequency above 0.1% was classified as a highly expanded clone. Repertoire diversity was measured by Shannon entropy, and V-J evenness by the Gini coefficient. A clonotype found in more than one individual was treated as public. TCRdb cleaned the public reads at Q25 with fastp, built clones with MiXCR and kept in-frame beta chains. CDR3 protein sequences are deduplicated, and each keeps its most common genes and DNA. TCRdb's processing, not the authors', yielded these V and J calls. The sample table shows about 540,000 distinct CDR3 sequences, and less than 15% are seen once. The ten largest clones represent roughly a tenth of the sample.

Comments on this clonotype: Its antigen remains unidentified. Within one base of it there is no much larger clone, and no base qualities were kept.

The time point label, as the study defines it: newly diagnosed GD, antithyroid drugs for less than 3 months. For both TCR sequencing and RNA sequencing, RNA was extracted from PBMCs using TRIzol. Graves' disease was diagnosed according to American Thyroid Association guidelines. Recruitment of patients was carried out at an endocrinology department in Xi'an, China. Each patient gave 7 to 9.5 milliliters of peripheral blood, collected in an EDTA anticoagulant tube. Ficoll Paque Plus density gradient separation was used to isolate PBMCs, and no further T cell sorting was done. An Agilent 2100 Bioanalyzer and agarose gel were used to check RNA quality, while a NanoDrop 2000 measured RNA concentration. Separately, the same data were catalogued under a study of T cells in Graves' hyperthyroidism and ophthalmopathy. The second study also describes: Stable Graves' hyperthyroidism was defined as no progression to ophthalmopathy during 18 months of follow-up. Hyperthyroidism patients were newly diagnosed, had a disease duration of under 2 months, and were aged 18 to 65 years. The study excluded patients with uncontrolled infections, other autoimmune diseases, pregnancy or lactation. Diagnoses were based on clinical symptoms, serum thyroxine and TRAb, thyroid ultrasound and orbital computed tomography. The TCR CDR3 was subjected to a first round of RT-PCR using the HTBI primer set and the Qiagen OneStep RT-PCR kit. Blood samples also contained most of the expanded thyroid clonotypes (frequency above 0.001), which suggests that blood repertoires may reflect thyroid immune responses. In cross-validation, a model built on a 13 V-J signature told ophthalmopathy apart from stable hyperthyroidism with approximately 90% sensitivity and 81% to 82% specificity, and in testing the same model reached 80%/75%. In validation, progression to ophthalmopathy was predicted by the model with more than 65% sensitivity and 72% to 85% specificity, a median of approximately 7.1 months before onset. To identify distinguishing TCR V-J signatures, a discovery cohort of around 100 patients was used, comprising roughly 45 with Graves' ophthalmopathy and some 60 with stable Graves' hyperthyroidism. Whether ophthalmopathy could be predicted prospectively was tested in an independent validation cohort made up of approximately 19 hyperthyroidism patients plus 17 patients who later progressed to ophthalmopathy. The approximately 100 discovery patients were randomly split 7:3 into training and test sets. In addition, the study compared T-cell repertoires in thyroid tissue and in blood from roughly six Graves' hyperthyroidism patients. Once sampling was done, hyperthyroidism patients were given methimazole at a starting dose of 30 mg daily, whereas ophthalmopathy patients were given high-dose intravenous methylprednisolone. A second multiplex PCR round built the libraries, followed by size selection and purification. Sequencing of the libraries was done on an Illumina HiSeq2000 using paired-end 100 bp reads. SOAPnuke was used to process the raw data, with reads discarded if the reads contained adapters or uncalled bases, had a mean Phred below 15, or lacked an exact constant-primer or identifier match. High-quality paired reads were merged with COPE v1.2.5, and unique nucleotide sequences were defined as clonotypes. Clonotypes were aligned to IMGT TRBV, TRBD and TRBJ reference segments using MiTCR v1.1. Analysis was restricted to V-J combinations with a frequency above 0.0001, which covered roughly 99% of repertoires. The TCS score was defined as the ratio of F50 (clonal expansion) to E x V (chaos), calculated using BLOSUM62-based TCRdist between CDR3 peptides within each V-J. Welch's t-statistics and random forest reduced around 520 V-J features to roughly 13, which were used in a naive Bayes classifier (R e1071). No statistical method was used to fix the sample size in advance, and group allocation was not hidden from the investigators. According to the paper, TCR Vbeta CDR3 sequencing was carried out on 120 to 150 peripheral blood samples, which came from over 40 ophthalmopathy, 70 to 80 hyperthyroidism and about 17 progressor patients.

Recombination connected TRBV4-1 to TRBJ2-1, and possibly TRBD2, on 6 matching bases. Sequenced here: peripheral blood mononuclear cells (PBMCs), sampled at new diagnosis, from a patient treated with antithyroid drugs. This TCR derives from a man aged 25 to 40 with Graves disease. Donor details come from another sample of the same person, matched by shared clones. The nucleotides read TGCGCCAGCAGCCTACAAGCGGACCGGGGGTACAATGAGCAGTTCTTC. It translates as CASSLQADRGYNEQFF.